This TCR beta chain was found in a study of T cells in Graves' hyperthyroidism and ophthalmopathy. Across the study: Any treatment followed the collection of peripheral blood at initial diagnosis.

This clonotype was seen repeatedly, ten times or more. Its matching antigen is unknown. Newly diagnosed hyperthyroidism, duration under 2 months, in patients aged 18 to 65. Study-wide findings and caveats: By a 13 V-J model, ophthalmopathy was set apart from stable hyperthyroidism. Blood also contained most expanded thyroid clonotypes above 0.001.

RNA transcripts provided the source from which TCR beta CDR3 regions were amplified. The HTBI primer set served for first-round RT-PCR of the TCR CDR3. MiXCR was run by TCRdb on the multiplex PCR reads, yielding one entry per CDR3 protein. This table holds some 600,000 distinct CDR3 sequences, around 14% found once. The TCR comes from a woman between 25 and 40 years old with Graves' hyperthyroidism that later progressed to Graves' ophthalmopathy. Sequencing was performed on blood.

CDR3 in DNA: TGTGCCTGGAGCTCCTCGGCCGTGCAGTACTTC. Its protein product is CAWSSSAVQYF. The V gene is TRBV30, the J gene TRBJ2-7; D is uncertain. The CDR3 is 11 residues long. V lost 3 bases, J lost 9 bases, and 12 bases lay in between. The germline gives CDR1 GTSNPN, CDR2 SVGIG (reference sequence).